This entry describes one T cell receptor beta chain. Its antigen is still unknown. A single record per CDR3 protein comes from TCRdb applying MiXCR to the RT-PCR reads. Altogether hundreds of thousands of distinct CDR3 sequences are present, about 25% being singletons, with the ten largest covering over 1.5%. The sample originates from a study of response to subunit inactivated influenza vaccine. Broader study findings: Authors suggested each seasonal flu vaccination may recruit only limited numbers of new T cells.

The CDR3 has 14 residues. Trimming pared 1 base from V and 3 bases from J, leaving 8 bases between. Germline V gene data show CDR1 as SGHTA and CDR2 as FQGTGA. The chain is built from TRBV7-3 and TRBJ2-3; perhaps TRBD2 as D (5 bases). The TCR originated in a man between 45 and 60 years old who received an inactivated influenza vaccine. Sequencing used CD4+ T cells sorted from PBMCs, obtained 5 to 6 days after vaccination. The CDR3 DNA reads as TGTGCCAGCAGCTTAATCGGAGGTACAGATACGCAGTATTTT. Residues: CASSLIGGTDTQYF.